This record looks at one T cell receptor beta chain sequence and its context. This clonotype was counted at least ten times. What antigen it recognizes has not been identified. Per-nucleotide qualities are absent, and no much larger clonotype sits a single base away. The sample belongs to a study of T cell repertoires in cytomegalovirus infection (dated by TCRdb to the late 2010s). Background for the entire study: Peptide stimulations targeted recently identified HLA-C-restricted CMV epitopes, whose presentation resists viral immunomodulation, together with well-studied HLA-B-restricted epitopes. The HLA type of each donor mattered for the analysis, because public TCR beta signatures pointed to carriage of CMV infection along with the matching HLA type.

Overall study outcomes, separate from this receptor: Carriers of CMV infection plus the relevant HLA type were discriminated by the cumulative frequency of public TCR beta family members in the study cohort and in an independent approximately 350-donor cohort. The ex vivo response was dominated by HLA-C-restricted CMV-specific TCR beta clonotypes, which also provided the single most frequent clonotype in two of eight donors.

Interpreted using the paper, the treatment or condition label stands for: in vitro stimulation with specific CMV peptide epitopes to enrich CMV-specific T cells. TCRdb names Illumina HiSeq 1500 as the instrument used. TCRdb reworked the public reads: Q25 trimming with fastp, MiXCR clone assembly, productive beta chains retained. Entries are consolidated by CDR3 protein sequence, retaining the most common genes and DNA. In all, the sample holds about a million distinct CDR3 sequences, and approximately 31% of those were seen once. Of the sample, around an eighth falls within the top ten clones. The germline V gene supplies CDR1 SGHTA and CDR2 FQGNSA. V and J lose 1 base and 1 base, and a span of 14 bases separates them. The CDR3 spans 17 residues, from the cysteine through the phenylalanine. Only the CDR3 DNA is retained, 51 bases long and in frame from the first base.

This receptor was obtained from a human donor in good health (CMV status not recorded). Some clones in this sample may be carry-over from other donors' samples. The V gene is TRBV7-2 and the J gene is TRBJ2-1; matching of 6 bases hints at TRBD2 as the D gene. The material was cultured CD8+ T cells from PBMCs, obtained from culture after CMV antigen stimulation. The CDR3 amino acid sequence is: CASSLDLGGESYNEQFF. The DNA sequence is TGTGCCAGCAGCTTAGATCTGGGCGGGGAGTCCTACAATGAGCAGTTCTTC.